The 32 T cell receptor beta chains given below trace back to one sample, sequenced in a study of regulatory T cells in long-lasting Graves disease. The time point here: persistent/refractory GD, antithyroid drugs over 5 years with positive TRAb. PBMCs provided the RNA from which the TCR library was made. Combining iRepertoire HTBI primers with Arm-PCR of CDR3 regions, the authors built TCR beta libraries. TCRdb reprocessed the multiplex PCR reads with MiXCR, giving one entry per CDR3 protein. The sample yields approximately 380,000 distinct CDR3 sequences, less than 25% seen once. The specimen was peripheral blood mononuclear cells (PBMCs), collected when the disease was refractory, from a patient treated with antithyroid drugs. The receptors were sampled from a female donor with Graves disease.

In its sample, this clonotype was seen many times. J is TRBJ2-5 and V is TRBV27; the match to TRBD2 covers 7 bases. CDR1 and CDR2 from the germline V gene are MNHEY and SMNVEV (reference sequence). The CDR3 loop spans 14 amino acids. The V gene end was trimmed by 0 bases and the J gene end by 4 bases; junction bases not matched to a gene: 2. The CDR3 DNA is TGTGCCAGCAGTTTATCCCCGGGGGGAGAGACCCAGTACTTC. It encodes CASSLSPGGETQYF.

The genes are TRBV7-3 and TRBJ2-2; D call uncertain. Between the trimmed V and J ends, which lost 1 base and 0 bases, there was a span of 3 bases. Germline V lookup: CDR1 SGHTA, CDR2 FQGTGA. This CDR3 contains 14 residues. The chain's CDR3 is CASSLISNTGELFF. The CDR3 bases are TGTGCCAGCAGCTTAATTTCGAACACCGGGGAGCTGTTTTTT.

A few counts support this clonotype. The V and J genes are TRBV20-1 and TRBJ2-7, with 9 bases aligning to TRBD1. CDR1 is DFQATT and CDR2 is SNEGSKA in the germline V gene (reference sequence). Trimming removed 3 bases from V and 5 bases from J; junction bases left unmatched: 11. This CDR3 region has 15 residues. CDR3: CSARETGTGQHEQYF. DNA for the CDR3: TGCAGTGCTAGGGAAACCGGGACAGGGCAGCACGAGCAGTACTTC.

The chain joins TRBV15 to TRBJ1-3; D perhaps matches TRBD1 (5 bases). The V gene's germline CDR1 is LNHNV and CDR2 YYDKDF (reference sequence). V was clipped by 0 bases and J by 3 bases, with 9 bases between them. The CDR3 contains 15 residues. CDR3 in DNA: TGTGCCACCAGCAGAGACCGGGACCTTGGAAACACCATATATTTT. Translating it yields CATSRDRDLGNTIYF.

On this clonotype: At one end the junction does not follow the germline gene, possibly because of a read error. The V call is TRBV2, the J call TRBJ1-3, with D maybe TRBD1 (6 bases). CDR3 length: 14 amino acids. CDR1 is SNHLY, CDR2 FYNNEI, per germline. The CDR3 loop reads CASSVEQGGNTMYF. The CDR3 region has the DNA TGTGCCAGCAGTGTAGAACAGGGCGGAAACACCATGTATTTT.

This clonotype was seen a handful of times. The rearrangement uses TRBV7-9 and TRBJ2-5, with D possibly being TRBD1 or TRBD2 (6 bases each). This CDR3 spans 15 amino acids. V was shortened by 6 bases and J by 4 bases, with 18 bases between the two germline ends. Germline CDR1 and CDR2: SEHNR and FQNEAQ (reference sequence). The CDR3 sequence: CASRVSTGARETQYF. Here the CDR3 DNA reads TGTGCCAGCAGGGTTAGTACGGGGGCAAGAGAGACCCAGTACTTC. Combining the CDR3 with reference TRBV7-9 and TRBJ2-5 gives the whole variable domain DTGVSQNPRHKITKRGQNVTFRCDPISEHNRLYWYRQTLGQGPEFLTYFQNEAQLEKSRLLSDRFSAERPKGSFSTLEIQRTEQGDSAMYLCASRVSTGARETQYFGPGTRLLVL.

Remarks on this clonotype: A read error may account for a junction end that differs from germline. The chain combines TRBV29-1 with TRBJ2-7; D perhaps matches TRBD1 (6 bases). The CDR3 length is 12 residues. Germline CDR1 is SQVTM and CDR2 is ANQGSEA. CDR3 amino acids: CSVRQDAYERYF. CDR3 coding DNA: TGCAGCGTTCGACAGGACGCCTACGAGCGGTACTTC.

The chain joins TRBV6-2 or TRBV6-3 to TRBJ2-1; 9 positions agree with TRBD1. After removal of 8 bases from V and 7 bases from J, the junction contained 9 bases not matched to a gene. The length of the CDR3 is 14 residues. Germline loops: CDR1 MNHEY, CDR2 SVGEGT. CDR3 in amino acids: CASAMGTGLNEQFF. Here the CDR3 DNA reads TGTGCCAGCGCGATGGGGACAGGGTTGAATGAGCAGTTCTTC.

This clonotype showed up many times. The rearrangement joins TRBV7-6 to TRBJ2-1; D remains unclear. This CDR3 has 15 residues. V lost 1 base to trimming and J lost 0 bases, with 7 bases between them. The germline V gene encodes CDR1 SGHVS and CDR2 FNYEAQ. Here the CDR3 reads CASSLVRSSYNEQFF. CDR3 nucleotides: TGTGCCAGCAGCTTAGTAAGAAGCTCCTACAATGAGCAGTTCTTC.

This clonotype has ten or more counts. The chain couples TRBV7-8 to TRBJ2-7, with 7 nucleotides matching TRBD2. V trimming: 0 bases; J trimming: 0 bases; junction bases outside the gene matches: 2. This CDR3 has 15 residues. CDR1 SGHVS and CDR2 FQNEAQ come from the germline V gene. This CDR3 reads CASSLAAGSSYEQYF. As DNA, the CDR3 is TGTGCCAGCAGCTTAGCAGCGGGGAGCTCCTACGAGCAGTACTTC.

The chain joins TRBV9 to TRBJ1-6, with 7 bases that match TRBD1. The trim removed 7 bases at V and 17 bases at J, leaving 6 bases unmatched. Germline CDR1 SGDLS, CDR2 YYNGEE. The CDR3 length is 10 residues. The CDR3 protein is CASHRGGFHF. The CDR3 region has the DNA TGTGCCAGCCACAGGGGTGGCTTCCACTTT.

The table lists this clonotype with a few counts. The chain carries TRBV7-2 and TRBJ2-7; 10 bases map to TRBD2. Germline V lookup: CDR1 SGHTA, CDR2 FQGNSA. The CDR3 is 19 residues long. Trimming at V came to 4 bases and at J to 2 bases, leaving 17 bases not matched to a gene. CDR3 sequence (DNA): TGTGCCAGCAGCTCTTCGGAGCGAGCGGGAGGGCCCCGCCCCTACGAGCAGTACTTC. This encodes CASSSSERAGGPRPYEQYF.

This clonotype showed up just a few times. This rearrangement joins TRBV19 to TRBJ1-1; D is ambiguous. CDR3 length equals 12 residues. Germline CDR1 is LNHDA and CDR2 is SQIVND (reference sequence). Trimming took 8 bases from V and 8 from J, leaving 15 bases between them. Here the CDR3 DNA reads TGTGCCAGTGGACCGCGATTCGGGGAAGCTTTCTTT. This codes for CASGPRFGEAFF.

This clonotype was seen at least ten times. V is TRBV30 and J is TRBJ2-7; weak D call: TRBD1 (5 bases). V was shortened by 4 bases and J by 0 bases, with 10 bases between the two germline ends. CDR1 is GTSNPN and CDR2 is SVGIG in the germline V gene (reference sequence). This CDR3 is built from 13 residues. CDR3 bases: TGTGCCTGGACGACAGATAGCTCCTACGAGCAGTACTTC. This gives the protein CAWTTDSSYEQYF.

This clonotype has at least ten counts. The chain recombines TRBV12-3 or TRBV12-4 with TRBJ1-5; D remains ambiguous. V was shortened by 6 bases and J by 6 bases, with 15 bases between the two germline ends. This CDR3 spans 14 amino acids. Here the CDR3 DNA reads TGTGCCAGCAGGATTATCTTAGGGCCTCAGCCCCAGCATTTT. This codes for CASRIILGPQPQHF.

This clonotype showed up just a few times. The chain's CDR3 is CATLLGDEQYF. In nucleotides, the CDR3 is TGTGCCACCTTACTCGGGGACGAGCAGTACTTC. This sequence joins TRBV6-4 and TRBJ2-7, with D perhaps matching TRBD2 (5 bases). CDR1 is MRHNA, CDR2 SNTAGT, per germline. The CDR3 covers 11 residues. V lost 10 bases and J lost 5, with 12 bases in between.

CDR3 sequence: CSARGQGAGEKLFF. CDR3 nucleotide sequence: TGCAGTGCTAGAGGTCAGGGGGCTGGGGAAAAACTGTTTTTT. This sequence joins TRBV20-1 and TRBJ1-4; 8 bases agree with TRBD1. V dropped 1 base and J dropped 8; count of bases not matched to a gene: 6. In germline, CDR1 is DFQATT, CDR2 SNEGSKA (reference sequence). The CDR3 covers 14 residues.

This clonotype was picked up many times. The CDR3: CASAANGPAGYTF. The CDR3, as DNA: TGTGCCAGCGCCGCGAACGGACCGGCAGGCTACACCTTC. This rearrangement joins TRBV12-3 or TRBV12-4 to TRBJ1-2; D call uncertain. The CDR3 is 13 amino acids. With 8 bases removed from V and 8 bases from J, the gap between germline ends came to 18 bases.

V gene TRBV6-5 combines with J gene TRBJ2-3; D is ambiguous. The CDR3 spans 15 residues. Germline V gene lookup returns CDR1 MNHEY and CDR2 SVGAGI. Trimming shortened V by 0 bases and J by 5 bases, and 12 bases separated the two germline ends. CDR3 nucleotides: TGTGCCAGCAGTTACTCGGGCCACCCCGGAGATACGCAGTATTTT. It translates to CASSYSGHPGDTQYF.

This clonotype was recorded at least ten times. This chain connects TRBV20-1 to TRBJ1-6; D is undetermined. This CDR3 has 18 residues. Looked up from germline, CDR1 is DFQATT and CDR2 is SNEGSKA (reference sequence). Deletions cut 2 bases from V and 9 bases from J, with 26 bases between. The CDR3 protein is CSARFRDKGALEVSPLHF. The CDR3 DNA is TGCAGTGCTAGATTCCGGGATAAAGGTGCCCTAGAGGTTTCACCCCTCCACTTT.

This clonotype appeared a few times. The chain links TRBV6-1 to TRBJ1-1; D gene ambiguous. Germline V CDR1 and CDR2: MNHNS, SASEGT. CDR3 length equals 16 residues. Trimming took 10 bases from V and 6 from J, leaving 27 bases between them. CDR3 protein: CATRTIKRVNIPEAFF. In DNA, the CDR3 is TGTGCCACCAGAACGATTAAGAGGGTGAACATCCCTGAAGCTTTCTTT.

The chain uses TRBV12-3 or TRBV12-4 and TRBJ2-4, with a tentative D call TRBD2 (5 bases). There are 13 residues in the CDR3. V was pared by 6 bases and J by 0 bases, with 6 bases between. CDR3 DNA sequence: TGTGCCAGCAGGGGAGTAGCCAAAAACATTCAGTACTTC. This codes for CASRGVAKNIQYF.

The sample holds a few counts of this clonotype. The V call is TRBV12-3 or TRBV12-4, the J call TRBJ2-2; 8 nucleotides agree with TRBD1. V lost 6 bases, J lost 7 bases, and 13 bases stayed unmatched. The CDR3 has 16 amino acids. As DNA, the CDR3 is TGTGCCAGCAGCATTCCGGGACAGGCGTCCCGCGGGGAGCTGTTTTTT. Translated, it gives CASSIPGQASRGELFF.

This clonotype was found a few times. J is TRBJ2-7 and V is TRBV20-1; D ambiguous. This CDR3 comprises 15 residues. Deletions cut 0 bases from V and 1 base from J, with 13 bases between. Per the germline V gene, CDR1 is DFQATT and CDR2 is SNEGSKA (reference sequence). The DNA for the CDR3 is TGCAGTGCTAGAGATGGTGGGCATCTTTCCTACGAGCAGTACTTC. This sequence encodes CSARDGGHLSYEQYF.

This clonotype has ten or more counts. The gene calls are TRBV10-2 and TRBJ2-7; TRBD1 or TRBD2 may be the D gene (5 bases each). In germline, CDR1 is WSHSY, CDR2 SAAADI. The CDR3 covers 17 residues. Trimming shortened V by 2 bases and J by 4 bases, and 21 bases separated the two germline ends. CDR3 protein: CASSERFGDRGAYEQYF. CDR3 DNA sequence: TGCGCCAGCAGTGAGAGGTTCGGGGACCGAGGGGCTTACGAGCAGTACTTC.

This sequence joins TRBV4-3 and TRBJ1-3; 8 bases match TRBD1. The CDR3 runs to 16 residues. Germline V CDR1 and CDR2: LGHNA, YSLEER. Losses at the gene ends were 4 bases for V and 8 bases for J; bases not matched to a gene: 13. The CDR3 sequence is CASSPRQGAWFDTIYF. In DNA, the CDR3 is TGCGCCAGCAGCCCTCGGCAGGGGGCTTGGTTTGACACCATATATTTT.

The chain couples TRBV18 to TRBJ1-6; the match to TRBD1 covers 11 bases. V lost 2 bases to trimming and J lost 8 bases; unmatched junction nucleotides: 2. CDR3 size: 15 residues. Germline lookup yields CDR1 KGHSH and CDR2 LQKENI. This chain's CDR3 is CASSPGQGAYSPLHF. The CDR3, as DNA: TGTGCCAGCTCACCAGGACAGGGGGCTTATTCACCCCTCCACTTT.

This clonotype has more than one count but fewer than ten. The DNA for the CDR3 is TGTGCCACCAGCAGAGTTGGCAGGGGGACACCCCTCCACTTT. Translating gives CATSRVGRGTPLHF. This chain connects TRBV15 to TRBJ1-6; TRBD1 matches at 7 bases. After removal of 1 base from V and 11 bases from J, the junction contained 5 bases not matched to a gene. Germline lookup yields CDR1 LNHNV and CDR2 YYDKDF (reference sequence). The CDR3 is 14 amino acids.

The rearrangement links TRBV6-1 to TRBJ2-1; possibly TRBD2 for D (6 bases). Germline V CDR1 and CDR2: MNHNS, SASEGT. V was cut by 6 bases and J by 6 bases, with 9 bases left in between. The CDR3 sequence is 12 residues long. CDR3 DNA: TGTGCCAGCAGAGTACTAGCCAATGAGCAGTTCTTC. Translated, it gives CASRVLANEQFF.

This clonotype showed up many times. The V gene is TRBV2, the J gene TRBJ1-1; tentative D call: TRBD1 (5 bases). This CDR3 is 15 amino acids long. CDR1 SNHLY and CDR2 FYNNEI come from the germline V gene. V lost 1 base and J lost 4, with 13 bases in between. For the CDR3, the DNA is TGTGCCAGCAGTGAAGAGCCAGGGAGGGGCACTGAAGCTTTCTTT. Translated: CASSEEPGRGTEAFF.

This clonotype was seen ten or more times. This sequence joins TRBV11-1 and TRBJ2-5, with 9 bases aligning to TRBD1. Germline V CDR1 and CDR2: SGHAT, FQDESV (reference sequence). The CDR3 has 14 residues. The J segment lost 5 bases and the V segment lost 7 bases, leaving 8 bases of the junction unmatched. CDR3 bases: TGTGCCAGCACGATTACAGGGGGCGTGGAGACCCAGTACTTC. Translated, it gives CASTITGGVETQYF.

This rearrangement joins TRBV10-3 to TRBJ1-1, with D perhaps matching TRBD1 (6 bases). Germline CDR1 and CDR2: ENHRY and SYGVKD. The CDR3 runs 13 residues. V was cut by 6 bases and J by 4 bases, with 12 bases left in between. CDR3 sequence reads: CAIRITGSTEAFF. CDR3 nucleotides: TGTGCCATCAGAATTACAGGGAGCACTGAAGCTTTCTTT.